This is a list of T cell receptor beta chains from one sample in a study of human T cells and chemical hapten exposure. In TCRdb, the RACE reads were re-called with MiXCR into one record per CDR3 protein. The data show some 180,000 distinct CDR3 sequences, around 25% seen once. Here the sequenced sample was whole blood, taken in connection with sensitization to the hapten diphenylcyclopropenone (DPC). All receptors come from a woman aged 40 to 50 with alopecia areata. Some clones in this sample may be carry-over from other donors' samples. CDR3s include the opening cysteine and the closing phenylalanine or tryptophan. A D gene is named only where the DNA matches it firmly. Clone size appears in some rows only: once, few, many, or a class for an expanded clone.

clone_size,d_call,j_call,v_call,cdr3_nt,cdr3_aa
few,NA,TRBJ1-4,TRBV27,TGTGCCAGCAGTAGTCGAGGGGTCCCTAATGAAAAACTGTTTTTT,CASSSRGVPNEKLFF
NA,NA,TRBJ2-5,TRBV29-1,TGCAGCGTTTCGGAGGGGGCTGAGACCCAGTACTTC,CSVSEGAETQYF
few,NA,TRBJ1-5,TRBV28,TGTGCCAGCAGTTTATTACGGGCCCAGGGCAGAAAGCATTTT,CASSLLRAQGRKHF
few,TRBD1,TRBJ1-1,TRBV7-2,TGTGCCAGCAGCTCCCGACAGGGACGGTTGAACACTGAAGCTTTCTTT,CASSSRQGRLNTEAFF
few,NA,TRBJ2-7,TRBV6-2/TRBV6-3,TGTGCCAGTAGAAGGACCCTAACCTCCTACGAGCAGTACTTC,CASRRTLTSYEQYF
few,TRBD1,TRBJ1-2,TRBV2,TGTGCCAGCAACTACAGGGGTTCTAACTATGGCTACACCTTC,CASNYRGSNYGYTF
NA,TRBD2,TRBJ2-7,TRBV20-1,TGCAGTGCTATAGGACTAGCGGGAGCAAGCGAGCAGTACTTC,CSAIGLAGASEQYF
few,NA,TRBJ2-6,TRBV6-5,TGTGCCAGCAGTTACTCCCCAGGCTATGGGGCCAACGTCCTGACTTTC,CASSYSPGYGANVLTF
NA,NA,TRBJ1-2,TRBV12-3/TRBV12-4,TGTGCCAGCAGCCGAAGTACGAATGGCTACACCTTC,CASSRSTNGYTF
NA,NA,TRBJ2-1,TRBV12-3/TRBV12-4,TGTGCCAGCAGTTACTTTCAGGGGCGGAATGAGCAGTTCTTC,CASSYFQGRNEQFF
NA,NA,TRBJ2-2,TRBV6-2/TRBV6-3,TGTGCCAGCAGTTACTCGGCAGGGCGAAACACCGGGGAGCTGTTTTTT,CASSYSAGRNTGELFF
NA,TRBD2,TRBJ2-1,TRBV28,TGTGCCAGCAGCCAAGCGGGAGGGAAAGACAATGAGCAGTTCTTC,CASSQAGGKDNEQFF
few,NA,TRBJ2-5,TRBV10-2,TGCGCCAGCAGAAAGGACAGCAGACAAGAGACCCAGTACTTC,CASRKDSRQETQYF
few,TRBD1,TRBJ1-1,TRBV6-6,TGTGCCACCAGAACAGGGGCAAACACTGAAGCTTTCTTT,CATRTGANTEAFF
few,NA,TRBJ2-5,TRBV28,TGTGCCAGCAGCCCCCGTTTGACGAAGGGGGAGACCCAGTACTTC,CASSPRLTKGETQYF
NA,NA,TRBJ2-7,TRBV6-5,TGTGCCAGCACCGACAGTACCAGCTACGAGCAGTACTTC,CASTDSTSYEQYF
NA,NA,TRBJ1-1,TRBV29-1,TGCAGCGCCACACTGACCCAAAACACTGAAGCTTTCTTT,CSATLTQNTEAFF
NA,NA,TRBJ1-3,TRBV6-1,TGTGCCAGCGATACGGGGGAGGCTGGAAACACCATATATTTT,CASDTGEAGNTIYF
few,NA,TRBJ1-2,TRBV6-5,TGTGCCAGCAGTTCTTCCCGGACAGCATTGTCTGGCTACACCTTC,CASSSSRTALSGYTF
few,NA,TRBJ2-1,TRBV12-3/TRBV12-4,TGTGCCAGCAGTTTAGCGGGAGTAATATACAATGAGCAGTTCTTC,CASSLAGVIYNEQFF
NA,NA,TRBJ1-6,TRBV20-1,TGCAGTGCTAGAGCCGGCGAAACAGGGTTTCTTGGTAATTCACCCCTCCACTTT,CSARAGETGFLGNSPLHF
many,NA,TRBJ1-5,TRBV4-1,TGCGCCAGCAGCCAAGATTACAATCAGCCCCAGCATTTT,CASSQDYNQPQHF
NA,TRBD1,TRBJ2-5,TRBV7-6,TGTGCCAGCACAGGATGGGACAGCCAAGAGACCCAGTACTTC,CASTGWDSQETQYF
NA,NA,TRBJ1-4,TRBV6-5,TGTGCCAGCAGTTACGGCGAAAGGGAACAACTGTTTTTT,CASSYGEREQLFF
NA,TRBD2,TRBJ2-1,TRBV4-3,TGCGCCAGCAGCCAAGGGGATACCGGGACTAGAAATGAGCAGTTCTTC,CASSQGDTGTRNEQFF
NA,NA,TRBJ2-7,TRBV7-2,TGTGCCAGCAGCTTAGCCATCGACACTAGCTACGAGCAGTACTTC,CASSLAIDTSYEQYF
NA,NA,TRBJ2-1,TRBV20-1,TGCAGTGTCCTAGATCCCGACTACAATGAGCAGTTCTTC,CSVLDPDYNEQFF
NA,NA,TRBJ2-1,TRBV4-3,TGCGCCAGCAGCCAACAAGCGGTGGTCTACAATGAGCAGTTCTTC,CASSQQAVVYNEQFF
many,NA,TRBJ2-6,TRBV10-3,TGTGCCATCAGTGAGTCGGCAGGTACCGGGGCCAACGTCCTGACTTTC,CAISESAGTGANVLTF
few,TRBD2,TRBJ2-1,TRBV7-8,TGTGCCAGCAGCACGGGACTAGCGGGAGTTGGTGAGCAGTTCTTC,CASSTGLAGVGEQFF
few,TRBD1,TRBJ2-7,TRBV9,TGTGCCAGCAGTCAAGGACAGGGGTCGACCTACGAGCAGTACTTC,CASSQGQGSTYEQYF
NA,NA,TRBJ1-5,TRBV28,TGTGCCAGCAGTTTCGAAAGACCAGGATCGAATCAGCCCCAGCATTTT,CASSFERPGSNQPQHF
NA,NA,TRBJ1-2,TRBV2,TGTGCCAGCAGTGAAGCGCCGGGCGCCACCTTC,CASSEAPGATF
once,NA,TRBJ1-1,TRBV2,TGTGCCAGCACAAGCCAGGGGAACACTGAAGCTTTCTTT,CASTSQGNTEAFF
few,TRBD1,TRBJ2-7,TRBV28,TGTGCCAGCAGGATAGGGGGCGGGTACTCCTCCTACGAGCAGTACTTC,CASRIGGGYSSYEQYF
few,NA,TRBJ1-2,TRBV20-1,TGCATCCTCGTAGACACAGTTAACTATGGCTACACCTTC,CILVDTVNYGYTF